The sequence of this T cell receptor beta chain was determined in a study of T cell repertoires in cytomegalovirus infection. This clonotype came up many times. The antigen remains undetermined. MiXCR, run by TCRdb on the reads, gives a single entry per CDR3 protein. The sample lists over 250,000 distinct CDR3 sequences, about 20% occurring once. Germline CDR1 SGHTA, CDR2 FQGNSA. The CDR3 is 15 amino acids. Losses at the gene ends were 4 bases for V and 4 bases for J; bases not matched to a gene: 8. V is TRBV7-2 and J is TRBJ2-3; 7 positions agree with TRBD2. This specimen consisted of cultured PBMCs, obtained from culture after CMV antigen stimulation. The receptor was isolated from a human donor in good health (CMV status not recorded). Some clones in this sample may be carry-over from other donors' samples. In DNA, the CDR3 is TGTGCCAGCAGCTACAGCGGGAAGCGCCCAGATACGCAGTATTTT. It is translated as CASSYSGKRPDTQYF. The full variable domain, completed using reference TRBV7-2 and TRBJ2-3, is GAGVSQSPSNKVTEKGKDVELRCDPISGHTALYWYRQSLGQGLEFLIYFQGNSAPDKSGLPSDRFSAERTGGSVSTLTIQRTQQEDSAVYLCASSYSGKRPDTQYFGPGTRLTVL.